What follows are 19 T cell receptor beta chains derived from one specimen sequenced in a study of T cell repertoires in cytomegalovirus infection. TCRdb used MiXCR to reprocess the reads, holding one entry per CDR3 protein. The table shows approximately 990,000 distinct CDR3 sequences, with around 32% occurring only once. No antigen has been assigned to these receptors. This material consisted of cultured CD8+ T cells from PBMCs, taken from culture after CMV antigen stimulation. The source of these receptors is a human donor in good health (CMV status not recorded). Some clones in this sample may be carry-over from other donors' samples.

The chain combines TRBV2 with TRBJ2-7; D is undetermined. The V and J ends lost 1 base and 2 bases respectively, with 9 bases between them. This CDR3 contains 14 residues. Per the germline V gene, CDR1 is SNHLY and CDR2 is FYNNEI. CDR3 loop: CASSEDQTTYEQYF. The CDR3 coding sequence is TGTGCCAGCAGTGAAGATCAGACAACCTACGAGCAGTACTTC.

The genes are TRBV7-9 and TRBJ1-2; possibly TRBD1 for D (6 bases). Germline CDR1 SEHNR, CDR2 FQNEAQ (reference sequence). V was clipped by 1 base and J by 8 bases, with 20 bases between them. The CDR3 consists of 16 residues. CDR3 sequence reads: CASSLGDTGLQWGYTF. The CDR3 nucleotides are TGTGCCAGCAGCTTAGGGGACACAGGCCTCCAGTGGGGCTACACCTTC.

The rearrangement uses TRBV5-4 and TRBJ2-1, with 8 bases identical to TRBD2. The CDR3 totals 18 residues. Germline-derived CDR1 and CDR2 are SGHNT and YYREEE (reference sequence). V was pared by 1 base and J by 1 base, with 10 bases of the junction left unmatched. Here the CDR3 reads CASSLRGGPTSSYNEQFF. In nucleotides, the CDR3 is TGTGCCAGCAGCTTGCGGGGGGGACCCACTAGTTCCTACAATGAGCAGTTCTTC.

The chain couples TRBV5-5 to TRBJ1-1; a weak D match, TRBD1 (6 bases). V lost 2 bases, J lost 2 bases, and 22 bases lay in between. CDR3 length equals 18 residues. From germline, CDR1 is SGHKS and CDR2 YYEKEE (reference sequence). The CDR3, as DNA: TGTGCCAGCAGCTTCTTTAACCCTCGTGTCAGGGGCAACACTGAAGCTTTCTTT. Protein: CASSFFNPRVRGNTEAFF.

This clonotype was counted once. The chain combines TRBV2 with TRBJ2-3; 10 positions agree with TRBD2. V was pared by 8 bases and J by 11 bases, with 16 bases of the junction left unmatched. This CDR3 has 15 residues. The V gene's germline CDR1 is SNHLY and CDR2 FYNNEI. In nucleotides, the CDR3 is TGTGCCAGCGCTGGTGCTAGCGGGGGCCTATTGGAGCAGTATTTT. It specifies CASAGASGGLLEQYF.

This CDR3 reads CSAGLDRAITEAFF. Written as DNA, the CDR3 is TGCAGTGCTGGCTTGGACAGGGCTATCACTGAAGCTTTCTTT. This chain joins TRBV20-1 and TRBJ1-1; 8 bases are shared with TRBD1. Germline assignment: CDR1 DFQATT and CDR2 SNEGSKA (reference sequence). The CDR3 is 14 amino acids. The junction had 9 bases not matched to a gene; V was cut back by 5 bases and J by 4 bases.

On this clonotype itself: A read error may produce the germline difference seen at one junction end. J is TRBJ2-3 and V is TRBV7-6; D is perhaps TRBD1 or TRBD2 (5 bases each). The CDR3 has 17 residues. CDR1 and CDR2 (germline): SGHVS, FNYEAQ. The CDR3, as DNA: TGTGCCAACAGCTTACGTATCTCGGGACGTGACACAGATACGCAGTATTTT. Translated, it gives CANSLRISGRDTDTQYF.

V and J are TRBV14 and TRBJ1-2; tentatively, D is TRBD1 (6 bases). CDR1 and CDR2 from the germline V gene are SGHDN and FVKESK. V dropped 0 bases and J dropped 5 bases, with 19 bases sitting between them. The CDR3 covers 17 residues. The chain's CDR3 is CASSQDHGGLLGYGYTF. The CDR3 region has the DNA TGTGCCAGCAGCCAAGATCATGGGGGCCTTCTAGGGTATGGCTACACCTTC.

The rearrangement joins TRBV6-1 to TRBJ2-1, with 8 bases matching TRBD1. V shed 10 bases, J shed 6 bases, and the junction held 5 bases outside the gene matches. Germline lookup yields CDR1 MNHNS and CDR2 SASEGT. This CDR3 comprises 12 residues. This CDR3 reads CANSTGVNEQFF. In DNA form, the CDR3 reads TGTGCCAACTCGACAGGGGTCAATGAGCAGTTCTTC.

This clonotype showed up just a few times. The CDR3 coding sequence is TGTGCCAGCAGCTTAGCGAGGGCATGGTTCTTC. Translating gives CASSLARAWFF. V and J are TRBV7-6 and TRBJ2-1, with a possible D match to TRBD2 (5 bases). Germline CDR1 is SGHVS and CDR2 is FNYEAQ. This CDR3 has 11 residues. The V end lost 0 bases, the J end lost 15 bases, and 9 bases lay between the germline ends. The entire variable domain, with the rest obtained from reference TRBV7-6 and TRBJ2-1, is as follows: GAGVSQSPRYKVTKRGQDVALRCDPISGHVSLYWYRQALGQGPEFLTYFNYEAQQDKSGLPNDRFSAERPEGSISTLTIQRTEQRDSAMYRCASSLARAWFFGPGTRLTVL.

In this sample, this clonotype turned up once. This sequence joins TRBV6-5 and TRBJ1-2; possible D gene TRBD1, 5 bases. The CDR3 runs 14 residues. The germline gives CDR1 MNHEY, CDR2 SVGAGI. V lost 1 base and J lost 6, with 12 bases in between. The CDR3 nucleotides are TGTGCCAGCAGTTACTTAGGGGATGTGAATGGCTACACCTTC. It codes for CASSYLGDVNGYTF.

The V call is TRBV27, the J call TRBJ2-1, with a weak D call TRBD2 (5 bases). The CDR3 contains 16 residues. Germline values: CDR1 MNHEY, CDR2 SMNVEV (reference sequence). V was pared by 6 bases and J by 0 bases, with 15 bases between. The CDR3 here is CASSLAGDPSYNEQFF. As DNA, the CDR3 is TGTGCCAGCAGCCTGGCCGGGGATCCCTCCTACAATGAGCAGTTCTTC.

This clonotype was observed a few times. As DNA, the CDR3 is TGTGCCAGCAGCGTCCCGAAGGCGTGGCAAGAGACCCAGTACTTC. Protein: CASSVPKAWQETQYF. The chain couples TRBV7-9 to TRBJ2-5, with D unclear. This CDR3 comprises 15 residues. From germline, CDR1 is SEHNR and CDR2 FQNEAQ (reference sequence). V lost 5 bases to trimming and J lost 2 bases, with 15 bases between them.

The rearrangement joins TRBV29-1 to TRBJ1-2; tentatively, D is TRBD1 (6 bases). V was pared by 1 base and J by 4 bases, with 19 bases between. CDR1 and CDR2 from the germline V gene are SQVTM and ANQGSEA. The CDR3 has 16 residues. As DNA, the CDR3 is TGCAGCGTTGAAGGAACCTCAGGGGCGTTATCCTATGGCTACACCTTC. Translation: CSVEGTSGALSYGYTF. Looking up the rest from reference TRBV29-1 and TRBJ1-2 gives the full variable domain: SAVISQKPSRDICQRGTSLTIQCQVDSQVTMMFWYRQQPGQSLTLIATANQGSEATYESGFVIDKFPISRPNLTFSTLTVSNMSPEDSSIYLCSVEGTSGALSYGYTFGSGTRLTVV.

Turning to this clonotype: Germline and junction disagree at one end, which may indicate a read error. In nucleotides, the CDR3 is TGTGCTAGCAGCTATCGACAGGGAGGTCAGCGCCAGCATTTT. Its protein product is CASSYRQGGQRQHF. The chain employs TRBV7-9 and TRBJ1-5; TRBD1 agrees at 7 bases. The CDR3 extends over 14 amino acids. Germline lookup yields CDR1 SEHNR and CDR2 FQNEAQ (reference sequence).

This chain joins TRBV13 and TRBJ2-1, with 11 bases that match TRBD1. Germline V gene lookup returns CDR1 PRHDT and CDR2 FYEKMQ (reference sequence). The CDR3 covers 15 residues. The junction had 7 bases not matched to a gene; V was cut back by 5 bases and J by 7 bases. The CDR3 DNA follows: TGTGCCAGCAGCCCTCCCGGGACAGGGGGGAATGAGCAGTTCTTC. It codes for CASSPPGTGGNEQFF.

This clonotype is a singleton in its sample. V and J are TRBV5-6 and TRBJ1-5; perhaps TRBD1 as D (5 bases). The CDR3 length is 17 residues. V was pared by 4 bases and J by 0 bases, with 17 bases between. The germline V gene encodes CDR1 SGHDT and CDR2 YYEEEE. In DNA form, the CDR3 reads TGTGCCAGCAGCACGGGTTGGGGGGAATATAGCAATCAGCCCCAGCATTTT. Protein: CASSTGWGEYSNQPQHF.

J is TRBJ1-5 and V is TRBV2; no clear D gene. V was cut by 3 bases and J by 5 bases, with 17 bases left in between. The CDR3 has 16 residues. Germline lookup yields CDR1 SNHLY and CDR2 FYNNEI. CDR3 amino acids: CASSDGLTTGYQPQHF. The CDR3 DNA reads TGTGCCAGCAGTGACGGGTTGACGACGGGATATCAGCCCCAGCATTTT.

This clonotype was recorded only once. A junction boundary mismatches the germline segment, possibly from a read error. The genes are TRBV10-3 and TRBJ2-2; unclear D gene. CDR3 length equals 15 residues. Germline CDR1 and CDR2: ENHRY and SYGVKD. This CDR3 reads CTIGWWLANTGELFF. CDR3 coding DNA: TGTACCATCGGCTGGTGGCTTGCGAACACCGGGGAGCTGTTTTTT.